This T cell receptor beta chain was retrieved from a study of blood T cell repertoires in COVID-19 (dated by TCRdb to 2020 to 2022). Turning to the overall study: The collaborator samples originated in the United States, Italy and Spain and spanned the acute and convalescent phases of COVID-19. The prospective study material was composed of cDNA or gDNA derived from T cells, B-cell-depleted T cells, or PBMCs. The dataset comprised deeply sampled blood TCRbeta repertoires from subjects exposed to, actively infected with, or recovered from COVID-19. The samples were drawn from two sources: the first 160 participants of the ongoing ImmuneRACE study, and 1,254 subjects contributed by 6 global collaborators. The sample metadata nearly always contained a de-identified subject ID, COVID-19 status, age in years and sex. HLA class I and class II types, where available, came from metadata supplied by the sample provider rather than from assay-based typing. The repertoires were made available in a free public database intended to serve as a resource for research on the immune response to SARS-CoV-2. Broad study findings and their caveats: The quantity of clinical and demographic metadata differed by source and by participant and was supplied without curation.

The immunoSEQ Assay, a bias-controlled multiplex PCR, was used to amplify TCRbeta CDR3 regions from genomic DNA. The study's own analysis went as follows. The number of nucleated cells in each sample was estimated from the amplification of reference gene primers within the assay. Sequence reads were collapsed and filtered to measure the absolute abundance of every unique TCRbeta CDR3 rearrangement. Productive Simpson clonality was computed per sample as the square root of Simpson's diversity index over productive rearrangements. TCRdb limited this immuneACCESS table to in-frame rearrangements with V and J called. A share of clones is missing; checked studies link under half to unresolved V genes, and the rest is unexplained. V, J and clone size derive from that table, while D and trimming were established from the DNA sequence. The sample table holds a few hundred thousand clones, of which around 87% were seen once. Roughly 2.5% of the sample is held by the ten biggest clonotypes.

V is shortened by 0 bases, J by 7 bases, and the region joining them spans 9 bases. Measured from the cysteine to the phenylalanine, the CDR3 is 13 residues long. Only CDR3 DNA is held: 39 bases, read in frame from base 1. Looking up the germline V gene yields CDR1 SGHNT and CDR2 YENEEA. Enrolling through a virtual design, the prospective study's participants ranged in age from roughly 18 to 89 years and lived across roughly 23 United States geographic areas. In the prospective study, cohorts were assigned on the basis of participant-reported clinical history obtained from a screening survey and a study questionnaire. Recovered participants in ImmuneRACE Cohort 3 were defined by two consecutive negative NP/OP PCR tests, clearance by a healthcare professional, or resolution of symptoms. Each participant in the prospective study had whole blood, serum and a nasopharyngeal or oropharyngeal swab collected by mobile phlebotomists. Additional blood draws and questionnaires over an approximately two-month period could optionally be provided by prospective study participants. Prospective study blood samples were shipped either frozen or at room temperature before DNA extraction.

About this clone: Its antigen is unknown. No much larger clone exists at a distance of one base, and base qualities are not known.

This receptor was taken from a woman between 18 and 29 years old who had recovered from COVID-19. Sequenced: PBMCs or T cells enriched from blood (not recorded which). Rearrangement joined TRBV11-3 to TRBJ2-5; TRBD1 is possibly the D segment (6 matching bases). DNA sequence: TGTGCCAGCAGCTTAGACCTAGGGGGGACCCAGTACTTC. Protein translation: CASSLDLGGTQYF.